This TCR beta chain came from a study of blood T cells in healthy people across ages. Study-level points and caveats: A conclusive naive versus antigen-experienced comparison was prevented by the unsorted PBMCs. Age advanced and TCR beta diversity per million T cells fell, roughly linearly. Investigators treated diversity estimates from one million T cells as underestimates.

CDR1 is MNHNS, CDR2 SASEGT, per germline. V was clipped by 9 bases and J by 8 bases; unmatched bases: 7. The length of the CDR3 is 13 residues. Roughly 10 milliliters was the volume of peripheral blood drawn from each donor. A second PCR, run for roughly 7 to 12 cycles, used a sample-barcoded 5' primer plus a J-beta primer mix. TCRdb independently ran MiXCR on the 5' RACE reads; one entry per CDR3 protein. Here the sample spans some 1 million distinct CDR3 sequences, 40% to 50% being singletons. In the case of this clonotype: Antigen specificity is unknown.

The origin of this receptor is a woman in her fifties or sixties in good health. Sample: blood. This chain uses TRBV6-1 with TRBJ1-4; 9 bases match TRBD1. CDR3 sequence reads: CASGDRADEKLFF. DNA for the CDR3: TGTGCCAGTGGGGACAGGGCAGACGAAAAACTGTTTTTT.